The 23 T cell receptor beta chains below were found in one sample sequenced in a study of blood T cell repertoires in COVID-19. Libraries were prepared by immunoSEQ multiplex PCR; TCRdb keeps only in-frame clonotypes and omits some of them. This table has approximately 260,000 clones, 85% to 90% appearing once. The specimen sequenced was PBMCs or T cells enriched from blood (not recorded which). Source of these receptors: a woman in her sixties who had recovered from COVID-19.

The CDR3 nucleotides read TGTGCCAGCAGTTTTGGGGGACAGGGATTTGGCTATGGCTACACCTTC. Amino acid sequence: CASSFGGQGFGYGYTF. V is TRBV28 and J is TRBJ1-2, with 9 bases fitting TRBD1. The V gene's germline CDR1 is MDHEN and CDR2 SYDVKM. The CDR3 length is 16 residues. V was clipped by 3 bases and J by 4 bases; unmatched bases: 9.

The chain recombines TRBV6-5 with TRBJ1-2; 8 positions agree with TRBD1. Looked up from germline, CDR1 is MNHEY and CDR2 is SVGAGI. V dropped 5 bases and J dropped 1; count of bases not matched to a gene: 6. The CDR3 length is 15 residues. CDR3 loop: CASSPRDRSNYGYTF. As DNA, the CDR3 is TGTGCCAGCAGTCCCCGGGACAGGAGTAACTATGGCTACACCTTC.

This sequence joins TRBV19 and TRBJ1-1; D remains ambiguous. This CDR3 has 15 amino acids. V lost 7 bases and J 4 bases, leaving 19 bases between the germline ends. Per germline, CDR1 LNHDA and CDR2 SQIVND (reference sequence). This chain's CDR3 is CASNHLTAISTEAFF. The CDR3 coding sequence is TGTGCCAGTAACCACCTCACAGCCATCAGCACTGAAGCTTTCTTT.

This clone appeared a single time. V gene TRBV5-6 combines with J gene TRBJ2-1, with TRBD2 identical over 9 bases. Germline CDR1 SGHDT, CDR2 YYEEEE. This CDR3 region has 16 residues. V shed 4 bases and J 9 bases; nucleotides not matched to a gene: 14. The CDR3 loop reads CASSPAVGGGAFEQFF. The CDR3 nucleotides read TGTGCCAGCAGCCCCGCCGTGGGCGGGGGGGCTTTTGAGCAGTTCTTC. Based on the CDR3 plus reference TRBV5-6 and TRBJ2-1, the full variable domain is DAGVTQSPTHLIKTRGQQVTLRCSPKSGHDTVSWYQQALGQGPQFIFQYYEEEERQRGNFPDRFSGHQFPNYSSELNVNALLLGDSALYLCASSPAVGGGAFEQFFGPGTRLTVL.

The chain couples TRBV28 to TRBJ1-2; TRBD1 agrees at 9 bases. This CDR3 comprises 13 residues. The germline V gene has CDR1 MDHEN and CDR2 SYDVKM. The J segment lost 4 bases and the V segment lost 8 bases, leaving 5 bases of the junction unmatched. The CDR3 spells CASWDRDSYGYTF. The CDR3, as DNA: TGTGCCAGCTGGGACAGGGATAGCTATGGCTACACCTTC.

In DNA form, the CDR3 reads TGTGCCAGCAGCGTCCTCTGGGGGGGATATGGCTACACCTTC. Translated, it gives CASSVLWGGYGYTF. The V gene is TRBV7-9, the J gene TRBJ1-2; a weak D match, TRBD1 (5 bases). V was pared by 5 bases and J by 5 bases, with 15 bases between. This CDR3 contains 14 residues. The germline CDR1 and CDR2 sequences are SEHNR and FQNEAQ (reference sequence).

This clone has only one observation. The rearrangement links TRBV7-8 to TRBJ1-5, with 7 bases that match TRBD1. The CDR3 totals 16 residues. Germline CDR1 reads SGHVS; CDR2 reads FQNEAQ. J lost 0 bases, V lost 4 bases, and 6 bases had no gene match. In DNA, the CDR3 is TGTGCCAGCAGCTATGGGGGACAGAATAGCAATCAGCCCCAGCATTTT. Amino acids: CASSYGGQNSNQPQHF.

In this sample, this clone turned up a few times. The sample has other DNA sequences that encode this CDR3 too. The chain employs TRBV5-1 and TRBJ2-3; D is undetermined. Germline CDR1 SGHRS, CDR2 YFSETQ. The CDR3 consists of 14 residues. The germline V and J ends were trimmed by 3 bases and 0 bases, with 8 bases remaining between them. DNA for the CDR3: TGCGCCAGCAGCTCAGGAACTAGCACAGATACGCAGTATTTT. This codes for CASSSGTSTDTQYF.

This clone was observed a single time. The chain recombines TRBV7-2 with TRBJ1-3, with D maybe TRBD1 (6 bases). CDR3 length equals 14 residues. Germline-derived CDR1 and CDR2 are SGHTA and FQGNSA. V lost 5 bases and J lost 2, with 10 bases in between. In DNA form, the CDR3 reads TGTGCCAGCAGCAAGGGGGGGGCTGGAAACACCATATATTTT. Translation: CASSKGGAGNTIYF.

The V call is TRBV5-1, the J call TRBJ1-2; tentative D call: TRBD1 (5 bases). CDR3 length: 14 residues. CDR1 and CDR2 (germline): SGHRS, YFSETQ. Deletions cut 4 bases from V and 8 bases from J, with 18 bases between. The CDR3 is CASSAGVGVIGYTF. In nucleotides, the CDR3 is TGCGCCAGCAGCGCGGGGGTAGGGGTGATCGGCTACACCTTC.

The chain joins TRBV6-5 to TRBJ2-7; the D gene is possibly TRBD2 (5 bases). The germline V gene encodes CDR1 MNHEY and CDR2 SVGAGI. This CDR3 has 15 residues. Trimming removed 2 bases at V and 0 bases at J, with 11 bases between. The CDR3 loop is CASSYGGLASYEQYF. CDR3 sequence (DNA): TGTGCCAGCAGTTACGGTGGTCTAGCCTCCTACGAGCAGTACTTC.

The chain recombines TRBV21-1 with TRBJ1-1; the table calls TRBD1, which could not be checked here. TRBV21-1 is an annotated pseudogene. This CDR3 has 15 residues. For the CDR3, the DNA is TGTGCCAGCAGCAAAGAAACAGCCTTGAACACTGAAGCTTTCTTT. It encodes CASSKETALNTEAFF.

This clone has just one count. The chain is built from TRBV28 and TRBJ1-4; maybe TRBD1 (6 bases). V was cut by 6 bases and J by 10 bases, with 15 bases left in between. The CDR3 is made up of 13 amino acids. The germline V gene encodes CDR1 MDHEN and CDR2 SYDVKM. The CDR3 is CASSAQGVAKLFF. The DNA for the CDR3 is TGTGCCAGCAGCGCACAGGGTGTAGCAAAACTGTTTTTT.

This chain uses TRBV20-1 with TRBJ1-1, with D possibly matching TRBD1 (5 bases). The CDR3 length is 10 residues. The germline gives CDR1 DFQATT, CDR2 SNEGSKA (reference sequence). V lost 5 bases and J lost 8, with 9 bases in between. The CDR3 nucleotides read TGCAGTGCTGTAGACAGAGAAGCTTTCTTT. Translation gives CSAVDREAFF.

The chain recombines TRBV5-8 with TRBJ1-3; weak D call: TRBD1 (6 bases). The V end lost 0 bases, the J end lost 15 bases, and 13 bases lay between the germline ends. Germline V gene sequence: CDR1 SGHTS, CDR2 YDEGEE. The CDR3 consists of 12 residues. For the CDR3, the DNA is TGTGCCAGCAGCTTGGACATGGGGGCTAGATATTTT. Translation gives CASSLDMGARYF.

V and J are TRBV5-1 and TRBJ2-5, with 10 bases lining up with TRBD2. Looked up from germline, CDR1 is SGHRS and CDR2 is YFSETQ. This CDR3 region has 16 residues. With V trimmed by 3 bases and J by 3 bases, 8 bases remained unmatched. The CDR3 DNA is TGCGCCAGCAGCTATTCTAGCGGGGGTGGCGAAGAGACCCAGTACTTC. This translates into CASSYSSGGGEETQYF.

The CDR3 DNA follows: TGTGCCAGCAGCGTAGAGGGGGGACTAGCCGAACCTGAGTTCTTC. Translated, it gives CASSVEGGLAEPEFF. V gene TRBV9 combines with J gene TRBJ2-1, with 9 nucleotides matching TRBD2. Losses at the gene ends were 0 bases for V and 14 bases for J; bases not matched to a gene: 12. Germline values: CDR1 SGDLS, CDR2 YYNGEE. The CDR3 consists of 15 residues.

The gene calls are TRBV3-1 (or the pseudogene TRBV3-2) and TRBJ1-6; 7 bases agree with TRBD1. J lost 10 bases, V lost 2 bases, and 11 bases had no gene match. The germline V gene encodes CDR1 LGHDT and CDR2 YNNKEL (reference sequence). This CDR3 is built from 16 residues. CDR3 DNA sequence: TGTGCCAGCAGCCAACAGTTGGCAACAGGGGCCTCACCCCTCCACTTT. Residues: CASSQQLATGASPLHF.

This clone was observed a single time. The rearrangement uses TRBV6-5 and TRBJ1-2; D not certain. This CDR3 region has 14 residues. Germline loops: CDR1 MNHEY, CDR2 SVGAGI. Trimming stripped 0 bases from V and 4 bases from J, with 9 bases between. The chain's CDR3 is CASSYSKGSYGYTF. CDR3 DNA: TGTGCCAGCAGTTACTCGAAAGGGAGCTATGGCTACACCTTC.

The chain couples TRBV20-1 to TRBJ1-2, with TRBD1 matching over 8 bases. CDR3 length: 11 residues. The germline CDR1 and CDR2 sequences are DFQATT and SNEGSKA (reference sequence). Trimming cost V 6 bases and J 7 bases; bases outside gene matches: 4. The CDR3, as DNA: TGCAGTGCAAGGACAGGGTTTGGCTACACCTTC. Translating gives CSARTGFGYTF.

The chain recombines TRBV10-3 with TRBJ2-2; no clear D. The CDR3 runs 16 residues. Germline CDR1 and CDR2: ENHRY and SYGVKD. Trimming left V 0 bases short and J 6 bases short, with 14 bases between. The CDR3, as DNA: TGTGCCATCAGTGAGTCTATTTCGAGTTTGGCCGGGGAGCTGTTTTTT. The encoded protein is CAISESISSLAGELFF.

The rearrangement links TRBV19 to TRBJ2-1; 9 bases fit TRBD2. Unmatched junction bases numbered 6, after V lost 4 bases and J lost 5 bases. Per the germline V gene, CDR1 is LNHDA and CDR2 is SQIVND (reference sequence). The CDR3 is 15 amino acids. In nucleotides, the CDR3 is TGTGCCAGTAGTACCTTAGCGGGAGTCGACAATGAGCAGTTCTTC. It specifies CASSTLAGVDNEQFF. The full variable domain, completed using reference TRBV19 and TRBJ2-1, is DGGITQSPKYLFRKEGQNVTLSCEQNLNHDAMYWYRQDPGQGLRLIYYSQIVNDFQKGDIAEGYSVSREKKESFPLTVTSAQKNPTAFYLCASSTLAGVDNEQFFGPGTRLTVL.

This sequence joins TRBV27 and TRBJ1-1; D not certain. The CDR3 loop spans 15 amino acids. Germline CDR1 reads MNHEY; CDR2 reads SMNVEV (reference sequence). Trimming stripped 6 bases from V and 5 bases from J, with 19 bases between. CDR3 sequence (DNA): TGTGCCAGCAGAGGGCCTACGGGGTACTGGACTGAAGCTTTCTTT. It codes for CASRGPTGYWTEAFF.